This T cell receptor (beta chain) derives from a study of T cells in Graves' hyperthyroidism and ophthalmopathy (dated by TCRdb to the late 2010s). Some background on the complete study: A discovery cohort of about 95 patients, approximately 45 with Graves' ophthalmopathy and about 60 with stable Graves' hyperthyroidism, was used to find distinguishing TCR V-J signatures. An independent validation cohort of under 20 hyperthyroidism patients and approximately 15 patients who later progressed to ophthalmopathy tested prospective prediction of ophthalmopathy. The 95 to 100 discovery patients were randomly split 7:3 into training and test sets. The study also compared thyroid tissue and blood T-cell repertoires from several Graves' hyperthyroidism patients. After blood sampling, hyperthyroidism patients were treated with methimazole at a starting dose of 30 mg daily, and ophthalmopathy patients were treated with high-dose intravenous methylprednisolone. According to the paper, TCR Vbeta CDR3 sequencing was carried out on 135 peripheral blood samples, which came from 40 to 45 ophthalmopathy, under 80 hyperthyroidism and about 17 progressor patients.

To note about this clonotype: The antigen this receptor binds is unknown. Per-nucleotide qualities are absent, and no much larger clonotype sits a single base away.

The TCR beta CDR3 regions were amplified from the RNA transcripts. A first-round RT-PCR of the TCR CDR3 used the HTBI primer set with the Qiagen OneStep RT-PCR kit. A second multiplex PCR round built the libraries, followed by size selection and purification. Paired-end sequencing of the libraries was performed with 100 bp reads on an Illumina HiSeq2000. The authors processed their data as follows. SOAPnuke was used to process the raw data, removing reads that contained adapters or uncalled bases, had a mean Phred below 15, or lacked an exact match to the constant primer or identifier. High-quality paired reads were merged with COPE v1.2.5, and unique nucleotide sequences were defined as clonotypes. Clonotypes were aligned to IMGT TRBV, TRBD and TRBJ reference segments using MiTCR v1.1. The analysis was restricted to V-J combinations with a frequency above 0.0001, which together covered just over 99% of the repertoires. A TCS score was defined as the ratio of F50 (clonal expansion) to E x V (chaos), with BLOSUM62-based TCRdist applied between CDR3 peptides within each V-J. Welch's t-statistics and random forest reduced just over 500 V-J features to 10 to 15, which were used in a naive Bayes classifier (R e1071). Thyroid-blood repertoire similarity was quantified with the Morisita-Horn index. In-frame beta chains were kept once TCRdb had trimmed the public reads at Q25 with fastp and called clones with MiXCR. Rows with a matching CDR3 protein are joined into one entry that keeps the most common DNA and genes. TCRdb, not the authors, supplied the V and J calls. The sample has tens of thousands of distinct CDR3 sequences on record, about 53% of them singletons. Under 35% of the sample belongs to the ten largest clones.

Stable Graves' hyperthyroidism was defined as the absence of progression to ophthalmopathy over 18 months of follow-up. The hyperthyroidism patients were between 18 and 65 years old and newly diagnosed, with a disease duration of less than 2 months. Exclusion was applied to patients with uncontrolled infections, other autoimmune diseases, pregnancy or lactation. Clinical symptoms, serum thyroxine and TRAb, thyroid ultrasound, and orbital computed tomography formed the basis for the diagnoses. Total RNA was extracted using Trizol reagent, and RNA quality was assessed on an Agilent 2100 Bioanalyzer. For this chain, trimming is 6 bases at the V end and 4 bases at the J end, and the number of junction bases without a gene match is 12. Reading the germline V gene gives CDR1 SQVTM and CDR2 ANQGSEA. Spanning cysteine to phenylalanine, the CDR3 consists of 15 amino acids. Only the CDR3 portion is preserved as DNA: 45 bases, with reading frame beginning at the first base.

The paper's findings and limits, for the study overall: No statistical method was used to fix the sample size in advance, and group allocation was not hidden from the investigators. In validation, the model predicted progression to ophthalmopathy with around 71% sensitivity and around 72% specificity, a median of 6.5 months before onset. Most expanded thyroid clonotypes (frequency above 0.001) were also detected in blood, suggesting blood repertoires may reflect thyroid immune responses. A model built on a 13 V-J signature distinguished ophthalmopathy from stable hyperthyroidism, reaching about 89% sensitivity and 81% to 83% specificity in cross-validation and 80%/75% in testing.

This receptor chain uses TRBV29-1 and TRBJ1-2; 9 bases in the junction line up with TRBD1. This clonotype originated in a man aged 18 to 35 with Graves' hyperthyroidism. Sequencing was carried out using peripheral blood or thyroid tissue (not recorded which). CDR3 loop: CSVRDRDIAIYGYTF. The DNA sequence follows: TGCAGCGTGCGGGACAGGGACATAGCTATCTATGGCTACACCTTC.